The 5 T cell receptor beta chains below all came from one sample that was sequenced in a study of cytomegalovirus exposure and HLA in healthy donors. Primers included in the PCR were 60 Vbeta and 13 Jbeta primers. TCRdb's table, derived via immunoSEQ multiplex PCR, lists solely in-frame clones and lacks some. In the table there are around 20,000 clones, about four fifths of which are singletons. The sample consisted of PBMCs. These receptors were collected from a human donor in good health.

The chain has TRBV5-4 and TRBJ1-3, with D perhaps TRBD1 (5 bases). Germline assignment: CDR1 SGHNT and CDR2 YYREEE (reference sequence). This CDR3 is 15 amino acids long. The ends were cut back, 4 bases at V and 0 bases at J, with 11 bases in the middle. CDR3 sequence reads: CASSPGTSSGNTIYF. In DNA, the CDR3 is TGTGCCAGCAGCCCCGGGACTTCCTCTGGAAACACCATATATTTT.

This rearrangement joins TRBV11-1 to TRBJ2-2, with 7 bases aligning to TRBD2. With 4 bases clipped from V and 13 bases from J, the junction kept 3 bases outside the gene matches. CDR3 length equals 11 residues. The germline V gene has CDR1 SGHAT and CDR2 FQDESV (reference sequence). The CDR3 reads CASSWGGTLFF. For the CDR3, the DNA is TGTGCCAGCAGCTGGGGGGGAACGCTGTTTTTT. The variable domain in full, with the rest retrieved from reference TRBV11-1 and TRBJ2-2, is EAEVAQSPRYKITEKSQAVAFWCDPISGHATLYWYRQILGQGPELLVQFQDESVVDDSQLPKDRFSAERLKGVDSTLKIQPAELGDSAMYLCASSWGGTLFFGEGSRLTVL.

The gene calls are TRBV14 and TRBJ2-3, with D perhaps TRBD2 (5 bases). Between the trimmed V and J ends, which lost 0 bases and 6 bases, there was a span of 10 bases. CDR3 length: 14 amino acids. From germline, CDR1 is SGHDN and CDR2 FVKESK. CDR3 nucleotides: TGTGCCAGCAGCCAAGAGCTAGCCCGGGATACGCAGTATTTT. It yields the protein CASSQELARDTQYF. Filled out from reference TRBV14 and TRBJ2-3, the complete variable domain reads EAGVTQFPSHSVIEKGQTVTLRCDPISGHDNLYWYRRVMGKEIKFLLHFVKESKQDESGMPNNRFLAERTGGTYSTLKVQPAELEDSGVYFCASSQELARDTQYFGPGTRLTVL.

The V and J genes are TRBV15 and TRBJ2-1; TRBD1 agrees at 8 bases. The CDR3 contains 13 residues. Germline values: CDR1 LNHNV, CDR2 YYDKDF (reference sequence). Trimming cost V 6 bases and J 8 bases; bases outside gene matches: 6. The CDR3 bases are TGTGCCACCAGGCAGGACAGGGCCCATGAGCAGTTCTTC. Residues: CATRQDRAHEQFF.

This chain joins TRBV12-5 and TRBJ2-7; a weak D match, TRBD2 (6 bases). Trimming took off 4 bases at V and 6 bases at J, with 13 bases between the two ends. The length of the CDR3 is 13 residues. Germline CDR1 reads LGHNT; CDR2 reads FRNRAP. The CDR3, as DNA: TGTGCTAGTGGTTCCCTCCCCGGGAGCGAGCAGTACTTC. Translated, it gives CASGSLPGSEQYF.